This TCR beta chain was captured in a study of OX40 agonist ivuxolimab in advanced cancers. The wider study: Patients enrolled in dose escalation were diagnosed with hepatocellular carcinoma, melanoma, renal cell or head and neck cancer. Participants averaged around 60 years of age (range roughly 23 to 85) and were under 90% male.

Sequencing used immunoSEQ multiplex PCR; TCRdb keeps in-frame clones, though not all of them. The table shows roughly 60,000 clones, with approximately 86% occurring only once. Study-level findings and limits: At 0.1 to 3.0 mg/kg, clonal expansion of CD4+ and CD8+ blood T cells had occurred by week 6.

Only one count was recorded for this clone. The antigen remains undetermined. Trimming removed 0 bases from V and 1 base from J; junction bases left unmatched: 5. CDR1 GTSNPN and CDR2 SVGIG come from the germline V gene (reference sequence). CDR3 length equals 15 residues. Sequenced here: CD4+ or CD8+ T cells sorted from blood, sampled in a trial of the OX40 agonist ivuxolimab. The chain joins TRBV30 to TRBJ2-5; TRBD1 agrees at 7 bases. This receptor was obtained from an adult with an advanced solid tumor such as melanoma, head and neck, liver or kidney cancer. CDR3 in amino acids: CAWSVFHRGQETQYF. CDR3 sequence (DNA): TGTGCCTGGAGTGTATTTCACAGGGGCCAAGAGACCCAGTACTTC.